This TCR beta chain was documented in a study of control samples from healthy donors and cancer patients. Deletions cut 0 bases from V and 3 bases from J, with 12 bases between. The germline gives CDR1 SGHAT, CDR2 FQNNGV. The CDR3 runs to 16 residues. Sequencing was performed with immunoSEQ multiplex PCR; in TCRdb, only in-frame clones are kept and a portion is missing. The table lists about 140,000 clones, 90% to 95% of them singletons, with approximately 14% in the top ten. The V call is TRBV11-2, the J call TRBJ2-1; perhaps TRBD1 as D (6 bases). Input material: blood. The clonotype was recovered from a man between 40 and 49 years old in good health. CDR3 sequence: CASSLDLQGNYNEQFF. The CDR3 region has the DNA TGTGCCAGCAGCTTAGATCTCCAGGGGAACTACAATGAGCAGTTCTTC.